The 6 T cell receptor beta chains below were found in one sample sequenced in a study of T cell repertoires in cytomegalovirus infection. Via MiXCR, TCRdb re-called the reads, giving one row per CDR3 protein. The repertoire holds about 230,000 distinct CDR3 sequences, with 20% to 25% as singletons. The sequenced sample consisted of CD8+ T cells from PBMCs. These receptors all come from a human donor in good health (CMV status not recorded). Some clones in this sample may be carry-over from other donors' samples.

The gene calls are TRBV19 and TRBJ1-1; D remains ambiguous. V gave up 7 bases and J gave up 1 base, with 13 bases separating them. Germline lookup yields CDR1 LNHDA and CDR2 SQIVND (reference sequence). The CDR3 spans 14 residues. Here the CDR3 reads CASTLSVGNTEAFF. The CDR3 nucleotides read TGTGCCAGTACCCTGAGCGTGGGGAACACTGAAGCTTTCTTT.

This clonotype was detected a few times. The CDR3 nucleotides read TGTGCCAGCAGCCGCGGGACAGGGGCCTCCACCGGGGAGCTGTTTTTT. Amino acid sequence: CASSRGTGASTGELFF. The J gene is TRBJ2-2, the V gene TRBV6-5, with TRBD1 matching 10 bases. V gave up 6 bases and J gave up 4 bases; unmatched junction bases: 8. CDR1 is MNHEY, CDR2 SVGAGI, per germline. This CDR3 contains 16 residues.

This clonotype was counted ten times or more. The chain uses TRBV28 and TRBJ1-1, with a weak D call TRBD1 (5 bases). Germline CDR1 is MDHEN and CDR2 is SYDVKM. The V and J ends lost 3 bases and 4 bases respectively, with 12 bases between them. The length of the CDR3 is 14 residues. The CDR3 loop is CASSLRDEGTEAFF. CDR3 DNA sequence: TGTGCCAGCAGTTTGAGGGACGAGGGCACTGAAGCTTTCTTT.

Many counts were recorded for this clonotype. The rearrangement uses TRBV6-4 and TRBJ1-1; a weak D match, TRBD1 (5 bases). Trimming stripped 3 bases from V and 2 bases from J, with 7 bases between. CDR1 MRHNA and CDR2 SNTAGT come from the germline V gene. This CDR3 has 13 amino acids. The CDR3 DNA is TGTGCCAGCAGTGAGCGGGGCAACACTGAAGCTTTCTTT. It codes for CASSERGNTEAFF.

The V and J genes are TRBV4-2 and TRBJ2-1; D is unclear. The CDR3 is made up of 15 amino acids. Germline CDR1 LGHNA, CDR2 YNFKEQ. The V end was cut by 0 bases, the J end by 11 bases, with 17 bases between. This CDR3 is CASSQDATVLDKQFF. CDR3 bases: TGTGCCAGCAGCCAAGACGCGACCGTCCTAGACAAGCAGTTCTTC.

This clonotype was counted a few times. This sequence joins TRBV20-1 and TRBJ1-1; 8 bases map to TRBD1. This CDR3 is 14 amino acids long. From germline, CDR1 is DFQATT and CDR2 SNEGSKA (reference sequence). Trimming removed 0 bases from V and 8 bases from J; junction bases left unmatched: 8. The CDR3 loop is CSARDIGTGVEAFF. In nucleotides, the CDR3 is TGCAGTGCTAGAGATATTGGGACAGGTGTAGAAGCTTTCTTT.